Sequencing of this TCR beta chain was carried out in a study of shared T cell receptors in the human thymus. This CDR3 spans 15 amino acids. The V gene lost 2 bases and the J gene lost 1 base, with 8 bases spanning the gap. From germline, CDR1 is MNHNS and CDR2 SASEGT. TCRdb keeps only in-frame clones here, not all; method: immunoSEQ multiplex PCR. The sample yields hundreds of thousands of clones, around 89% seen once. This same sample was also part of a study on human thymus T cells. That source adds: The study used thymus tissue resected during corrective heart surgery. Thymic and blood repertoires seemed to favor certain V and J genes. Related research examined unrelated individuals and reported that their thymic repertoires overlapped highly.

The TCR was taken from a boy younger than two with a congenital heart defect. The chain carries TRBV6-1 and TRBJ2-2, with D perhaps matching TRBD2 (5 bases). Sequenced sample: thymocytes. The CDR3 loop reads CASSERAGNTGELFF. The DNA of the CDR3 is TGTGCCAGCAGTGAACGGGCGGGGAACACCGGGGAGCTGTTTTTT.